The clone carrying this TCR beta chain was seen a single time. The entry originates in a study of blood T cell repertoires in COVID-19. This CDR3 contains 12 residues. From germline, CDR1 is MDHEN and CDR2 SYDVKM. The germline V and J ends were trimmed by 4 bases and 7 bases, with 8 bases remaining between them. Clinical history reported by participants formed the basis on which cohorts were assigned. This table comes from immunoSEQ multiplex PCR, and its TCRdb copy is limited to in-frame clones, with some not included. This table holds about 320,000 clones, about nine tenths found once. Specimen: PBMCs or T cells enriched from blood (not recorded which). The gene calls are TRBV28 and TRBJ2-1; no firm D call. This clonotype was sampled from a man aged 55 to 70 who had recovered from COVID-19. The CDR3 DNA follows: TGTGCCAGCAGTTCTACTCGGAATGAGCAGTTCTTC. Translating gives CASSSTRNEQFF.